The source of this T cell receptor beta chain is a study of blood T cell repertoires in COVID-19. Profiled with immunoSEQ multiplex PCR; TCRdb holds only in-frame clones, not every one. The sample contains about 250,000 clones, approximately 90% of which appear only once. CDR3 length: 17 amino acids. This TCR came from a woman aged 30 to 39 with COVID-19, enrolled during active disease. Sequencing input: peripheral blood. The V call is TRBV21-1, the J call TRBJ1-5; the DNA was not used to check the table's D call, TRBD1. TRBV21-1 is reported as a pseudogene. The CDR3 loop reads CASSTTDRGESNQPQHF. The CDR3 region has the DNA TGTGCCAGCAGCACCACCGACAGGGGAGAAAGCAATCAGCCCCAGCATTTT.